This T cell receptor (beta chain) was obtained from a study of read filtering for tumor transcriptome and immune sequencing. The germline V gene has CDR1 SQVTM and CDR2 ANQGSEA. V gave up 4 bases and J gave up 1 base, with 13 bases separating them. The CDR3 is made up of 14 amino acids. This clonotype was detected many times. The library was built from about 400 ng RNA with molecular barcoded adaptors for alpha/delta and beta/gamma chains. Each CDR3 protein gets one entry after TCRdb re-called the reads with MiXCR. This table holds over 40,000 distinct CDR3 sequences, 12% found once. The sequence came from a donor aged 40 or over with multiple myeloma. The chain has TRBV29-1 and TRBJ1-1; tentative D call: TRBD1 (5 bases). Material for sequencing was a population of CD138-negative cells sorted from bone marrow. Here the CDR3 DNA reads TGCAGCGTTGGGGAGTGGGGGGGGAACACTGAAGCTTTCTTT. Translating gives CSVGEWGGNTEAFF.